A single sample gave rise to the 7 T cell receptor beta chains below, sequenced in a study of glioma-infiltrating T cells after dendritic cell vaccination. TCRdb's table, derived via immunoSEQ multiplex PCR, lists solely in-frame clones and lacks some. The sample has some 100,000 clones, approximately 87% seen once. This specimen consisted of blood, obtained before dendritic cell vaccination. These receptors originate from a human donor with glioblastoma.

CDR3 sequence: CASNSGGSYNEQFF. The CDR3 nucleotides are TGCGCCAGCAACAGCGGGGGGTCCTACAATGAGCAGTTCTTC. The chain is built from TRBV10-1 and TRBJ2-1; TRBD2 agrees at 9 bases. The trim removed 7 bases at V and 1 base at J, leaving 2 bases unmatched. The CDR3 has 14 amino acids. Looked up from germline, CDR1 is WNHNN and CDR2 is SYGVQD (reference sequence).

The CDR3 sequence is CASSSRDRGTEAFF. CDR3 DNA sequence: TGTGCCAGCAGCTCCCGGGACAGGGGGACTGAAGCTTTCTTT. The chain carries TRBV7-6 and TRBJ1-1, with 11 positions matching TRBD1. Germline V lookup: CDR1 SGHVS, CDR2 FNYEAQ. J gave up 5 bases and V 4 bases, and 3 bases lay outside the gene matches. This CDR3 is built from 14 residues.

The chain uses TRBV18 and TRBJ2-1, with 7 bases lining up with TRBD1. Trimming removed 3 bases from V and 13 bases from J; junction bases left unmatched: 12. The CDR3 has 14 residues. Germline lookup yields CDR1 KGHSH and CDR2 LQKENI. The CDR3 reads CASSPFNLDRNQFF. CDR3 sequence (DNA): TGTGCCAGCTCACCTTTTAACCTGGACAGGAACCAGTTCTTC.

The chain is built from TRBV5-1 and TRBJ2-7; the D gene is possibly TRBD1 (6 bases). The CDR3 sequence is 14 residues long. V lost 4 bases and J lost 4, with 15 bases in between. Germline CDR1 and CDR2: SGHRS and YFSETQ. CDR3 bases: TGCGCCAGCAGCCCGCTGGACAGCCTGTACGAGCAGTACTTC. It encodes CASSPLDSLYEQYF.

The chain couples TRBV10-1 to TRBJ2-2; TRBD1 agrees at 7 bases. V shed 4 bases, J shed 1 base, and the junction held 9 bases outside the gene matches. The germline gives CDR1 WNHNN, CDR2 SYGVQD (reference sequence). The CDR3 consists of 17 residues. The CDR3 spells CASSGFPGQLNTGELFF. Written as DNA, the CDR3 is TGCGCCAGCAGTGGTTTCCCGGGACAGTTGAACACCGGGGAGCTGTTTTTT.

The chain has TRBV15 and TRBJ1-4; 11 nucleotides agree with TRBD1. Germline CDR1 and CDR2: LNHNV and YYDKDF (reference sequence). The CDR3 is 14 amino acids. V was clipped by 9 bases and J by 6 bases; unmatched bases: 6. CDR3 coding DNA: TGTGCCACAGATCCGGGACAGGGGGATGAAAAACTGTTTTTT. Translation: CATDPGQGDEKLFF. Looking up the rest from reference TRBV15 and TRBJ1-4 gives the full variable domain: DAMVIQNPRYQVTQFGKPVTLSCSQTLNHNVMYWYQQKSSQAPKLLFHYYDKDFNNEADTPDNFQSRRPNTSFCFLDIRSPGLGDTAMYLCATDPGQGDEKLFFGSGTQLSVL.

This clone was seen more than once but under ten times. The chain recombines TRBV19 with TRBJ2-7; 7 positions agree with TRBD2. The CDR3 runs to 13 residues. J was trimmed by 3 bases and V by 4 bases; bases with no gene match: 3. Germline V lookup: CDR1 LNHDA, CDR2 SQIVND (reference sequence). CDR3 bases: TGTGCCAGTAGTACCTGGGGGGGCTACGAGCAGTACTTC. This sequence encodes CASSTWGGYEQYF.